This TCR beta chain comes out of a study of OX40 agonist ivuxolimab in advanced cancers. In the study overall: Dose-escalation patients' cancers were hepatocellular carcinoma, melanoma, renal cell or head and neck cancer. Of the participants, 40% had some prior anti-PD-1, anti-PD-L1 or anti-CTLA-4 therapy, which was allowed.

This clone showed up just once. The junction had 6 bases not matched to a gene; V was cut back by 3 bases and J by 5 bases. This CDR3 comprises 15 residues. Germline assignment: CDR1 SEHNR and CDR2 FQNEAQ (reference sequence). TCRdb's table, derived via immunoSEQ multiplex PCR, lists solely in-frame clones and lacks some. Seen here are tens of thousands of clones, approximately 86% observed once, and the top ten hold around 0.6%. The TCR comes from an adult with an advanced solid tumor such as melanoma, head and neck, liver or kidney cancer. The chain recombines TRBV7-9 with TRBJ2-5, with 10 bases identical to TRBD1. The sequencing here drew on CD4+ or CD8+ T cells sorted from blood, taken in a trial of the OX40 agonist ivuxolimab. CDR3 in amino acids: CASSFRQGAGETQYF. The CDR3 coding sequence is TGTGCCAGCAGCTTCCGACAGGGGGCTGGGGAGACCCAGTACTTC.